A selection of T cell receptor beta chains follows, all from one sample in a study of T cell responses to AZD1222 COVID-19 vaccine. Generated by immunoSEQ multiplex PCR, the TCRdb table keeps only in-frame clones and is missing some. The repertoire consists of about 100,000 clones, with nearly 95% occurring once and the leading ten covering 1.5% to 2%. Sample: peripheral blood, taken on day 0 of AZD1222 vaccination. These receptors were collected from an adult in good health. Each CDR3 is given with its conserved first and last residue. The D gene is left open where the match is weak. Size tells how often a clone was seen (once, few, many) or the class of an expanded clone, and some rows leave it out.

D gene	clone size	V gene	J gene	CDR3 DNA	CDR3 protein
TRBD2	-	TRBV2	TRBJ2-3	TGTGCCAGCAGTGTGGTGCTAGCGGGAGGGTCAGATACGCAGTATTTT	CASSVVLAGGSDTQYF
-	-	TRBV12-3/TRBV12-4	TRBJ2-3	TGTGCCGCGAGACTAGTGGATTCAGATACGCAGTATTTT	CAARLVDSDTQYF
-	-	TRBV5-8	TRBJ1-5	TGTGCCAGCAAGGTTAGGCCGACCCCAAATCAGCCCCAGCATTTT	CASKVRPTPNQPQHF
TRBD2	-	TRBV5-4	TRBJ2-3	TGTGCCAGCAGGCCGACGTCTAGCGGCCTTAGCACAGATACGCAGTATTTT	CASRPTSSGLSTDTQYF
TRBD2	-	TRBV9	TRBJ2-2	TGTGCCAGCAGCGATGGACTAGCGGGAGTCACCGGGGAGCTGTTTTTT	CASSDGLAGVTGELFF
-	-	TRBV30	TRBJ1-1	TGTGCCTGGACCCCGGACAGAGTCAGTTTGGGGAACACTGAAGCTTTCTTT	CAWTPDRVSLGNTEAFF
-	-	TRBV4-1	TRBJ2-7	TGCGCCAGCAGCCCCTCAGACAGGCGGTCGGTCGAGCAGTACTTC	CASSPSDRRSVEQYF
-	once	TRBV11-2	TRBJ2-1	TGTGCCAGCAGTCTGCAGGGGTCCTACAATGAGCAGTTCTTC	CASSLQGSYNEQFF
TRBD1	-	TRBV29-1	TRBJ2-7	TGCAGCGTTGAAGGAGGCGCAGGGGGTTTCTACGAGCAGTACTTC	CSVEGGAGGFYEQYF
-	-	TRBV3-1/TRBV3-2	TRBJ1-2	TGTGCCAGCAGCCAAGGGGGTATTTACTATGGCTACACCTTC	CASSQGGIYYGYTF
-	-	TRBV30	TRBJ1-6	TGTGCCTGGAGGAGAACAGGGTCGGATTCACCCCTCCACTTT	CAWRRTGSDSPLHF
TRBD2	-	TRBV4-2	TRBJ2-7	TGTGCCAGCAGCCAAGGTCAGACTAGCGGGAGAAGTGCCGAGCAGTACTTC	CASSQGQTSGRSAEQYF
-	-	TRBV27	TRBJ2-7	TGTGCCAGCATGTATTTTGAGGGAACCAAGCAGTACTTC	CASMYFEGTKQYF
-	-	TRBV18	TRBJ2-7	TGTGCCAGCTCACCACCGGAGGGGGACGGTACCTACGAGCAGTACTTC	CASSPPEGDGTYEQYF
TRBD1	-	TRBV2	TRBJ1-1	TGTGCCAGCAGGACAGGGGGCTTAAACACTGAAGCTTTCTTT	CASRTGGLNTEAFF
TRBD2	-	TRBV4-1	TRBJ2-3	TGCGCCAGCAGCCACCTGGGGACTAGCGGGAGGAGGTCGACAGATACGCAGTATTTT	CASSHLGTSGRRSTDTQYF
-	-	TRBV2	TRBJ2-1	TGTGCCAGCAGCGGGGGTTCCTACAATGAGCAGTTCTTC	CASSGGSYNEQFF
-	-	TRBV4-1	TRBJ2-1	TGCGCCAGCAGGGCCCAGGGCCCCTACAATGAGCAGTTCTTC	CASRAQGPYNEQFF
-	-	TRBV5-8	TRBJ1-3	TGTGCCAGCAGCTTGAACGGGGGCACTTCAGGAAACACCATATATTTT	CASSLNGGTSGNTIYF
-	-	TRBV6-9	TRBJ2-7	TGTGCCAGCAGTTCTCAGGTGGGCCAGGACGAGCAGTACTTC	CASSSQVGQDEQYF
TRBD1	-	TRBV29-1	TRBJ2-3	TGCAGCGTTGTAGGTCGCCGAGGACAGGGGACAGATACGCAGTATTTT	CSVVGRRGQGTDTQYF
-	-	TRBV19	TRBJ1-1	TGTGCCAGTAGTATACTTTGGGGCAGGGGGAACACTGAAGCTTTCTTT	CASSILWGRGNTEAFF
-	-	TRBV29-1	TRBJ1-3	TGCAGCGTTGCCGGGGTGGGCAACACCATATATTTT	CSVAGVGNTIYF
-	-	TRBV18	TRBJ1-3	TGTGCCAGCTCGCCGACAGAGTCTGGAAACACCATATATTTT	CASSPTESGNTIYF
-	-	TRBV6-5	TRBJ1-6	TGTGCCAGCAGAGACAGGCTTTATAATTCACCCCTCCACTTT	CASRDRLYNSPLHF
-	-	TRBV7-2	TRBJ1-5	TGTGCCAGCAGCTTAGGTTTGTCAAATCAGCCCCAGCATTTT	CASSLGLSNQPQHF
TRBD1	-	TRBV4-2	TRBJ1-1	TGTGCCAGCAGCCAAGAAGGGGGACAGAGGAACACTGAAGCTTTCTTT	CASSQEGGQRNTEAFF
-	-	TRBV5-8	TRBJ2-2	TGTGCCAGCAGCTTGTTGATTAGCGGGACAGCCGGGGAGCTGTTTTTT	CASSLLISGTAGELFF
-	-	TRBV6-5	TRBJ2-3	TGTGCCAGCAGTTACAAACACGGGGATACGCAGTATTTT	CASSYKHGDTQYF
-	-	TRBV10-2	TRBJ1-1	TGCGCCAGCAGTGAGTCGAGGCTTCAGAACACTGAAGCTTTCTTT	CASSESRLQNTEAFF
-	-	TRBV6-7	TRBJ1-1	TGTGCCAGCAGTCCCTCAGTGGGAGCTTTCTTT	CASSPSVGAFF
-	-	TRBV5-1	TRBJ1-2	TGCGCCAGCAGCCCCCTGGACAGATATGGCTACACCTTC	CASSPLDRYGYTF